Included here is one T cell receptor (beta chain) sequence, with context. The data stem from a study of blood T cell repertoires in COVID-19. Turning to the study itself: Acute-phase and convalescent COVID-19 samples originated in the United States, Italy and Spain. T cells, B-cell-depleted T cells, or PBMCs provided the cDNA or gDNA that served as material.

As processed by the authors: Counts of nucleated cells, estimated from reference gene primer amplification, were obtained. The repertoire was sequenced with immunoSEQ multiplex PCR; TCRdb's copy has only in-frame clones and lacks some. V and J calls and clone size are given by that table; D and trimming were obtained from the DNA. The top ten hold under 1.1% of the sample, which has hundreds of thousands of clones, roughly 90% seen once. The germline gives CDR1 KGHSH, CDR2 LQKENI. Trimming pared 6 bases from V and 8 bases from J, leaving 14 bases between. The CDR3 runs to 13 residues. A Seattle source enrolled patients during active infection and followed them longitudinally.

The V call is TRBV18, the J call TRBJ2-1; possibly TRBD2 for D (5 bases). Specimen: peripheral blood. The sequence derives from a woman between 40 and 50 years old with COVID-19, enrolled during active disease. CDR3 loop: CASSSAMEDEQFF. DNA of the CDR3: TGTGCCAGCTCCTCGGCCATGGAGGATGAGCAGTTCTTC.